A selection of T cell receptor beta chains follows, all from one sample in a study of blood T cell repertoires in COVID-19. The protocol was immunoSEQ multiplex PCR, while the TCRdb copy is restricted to in-frame clones and leaves out a portion. The sample includes about 400,000 clones, roughly 90% of them seen just once. The specimen was PBMCs or T cells enriched from blood (not recorded which). The receptors stem from a woman in her 30s who had recovered from COVID-19. The CDR3 runs from the conserved cysteine through the conserved F or W. The order of the fields is CDR3 length, J gene, V gene, CDR3 protein.

length: 14
J: TRBJ2-4
V: TRBV28
CDR3: CASGFIDRKNIQYF

length: 16
J: TRBJ1-2
V: TRBV18
CDR3: CASSPSSGTGQDGYTF

length: 16
J: TRBJ1-5
V: TRBV6-1
CDR3: CASSELRGVSNQPQHF

length: 14
J: TRBJ2-7
V: TRBV7-9
CDR3: CASSCLAPSYEQYF

length: 16
J: TRBJ2-7
V: TRBV28
CDR3: CASSLSGGEGLYEQYF

length: 16
J: TRBJ2-7
V: TRBV7-2
CDR3: CASSLAPTGGFHEQYF

length: 15
J: TRBJ2-7
V: TRBV19
CDR3: CASSVTSGSSYEQYF

length: 14
J: TRBJ2-2
V: TRBV6-1
CDR3: CASSEGHFTGELFF

length: 15
J: TRBJ2-5
V: TRBV3-1/TRBV3-2
CDR3: CASRRSEGAGETQYF

length: 15
J: TRBJ1-2
V: TRBV9
CDR3: CASSEGTGPNYGYTF

length: 16
J: TRBJ2-1
V: TRBV24-1
CDR3: CATSDSSGRAHNEQFF

length: 15
J: TRBJ1-4
V: TRBV2
CDR3: CASSQNSGREEKLFF

length: 19
J: TRBJ1-2
V: TRBV16
CDR3: CASSQSSGATEVPSYGYTF

length: 13
J: TRBJ2-1
V: TRBV21-1
CDR3: CASSPATWYKQFF

length: 14
J: TRBJ1-4
V: TRBV28
CDR3: CASSQTGGGEKLFF

length: 14
J: TRBJ1-2
V: TRBV19
CDR3: CASSIPGENYGYTF

length: 13
J: TRBJ1-2
V: TRBV10-3
CDR3: CAITGSLNYGYTF

length: 15
J: TRBJ2-5
V: TRBV14
CDR3: CASSQGSGTQETQYF

length: 14
J: TRBJ2-7
V: TRBV29-1
CDR3: CSVAGTSGTYEQYF

length: 16
J: TRBJ2-7
V: TRBV28
CDR3: CASSSRGSIPPYEQYF

length: 14
J: TRBJ2-7
V: TRBV27
CDR3: CASQGGSFSDEQYF

length: 16
J: TRBJ2-7
V: TRBV18
CDR3: CASSPLGQGESYEQYF

length: 14
J: TRBJ2-5
V: TRBV5-1
CDR3: CASSLVPDQETQYF

length: 15
J: TRBJ2-7
V: TRBV28
CDR3: CASSLAGTGLFEQYF

length: 13
J: TRBJ1-6
V: TRBV7-8
CDR3: CASSPPSLSPLHF

length: 15
J: TRBJ2-7
V: TRBV2
CDR3: CASRPGQGGSYEQYF

length: 17
J: TRBJ1-4
V: TRBV27
CDR3: CASSLMGRVATNEKLFF